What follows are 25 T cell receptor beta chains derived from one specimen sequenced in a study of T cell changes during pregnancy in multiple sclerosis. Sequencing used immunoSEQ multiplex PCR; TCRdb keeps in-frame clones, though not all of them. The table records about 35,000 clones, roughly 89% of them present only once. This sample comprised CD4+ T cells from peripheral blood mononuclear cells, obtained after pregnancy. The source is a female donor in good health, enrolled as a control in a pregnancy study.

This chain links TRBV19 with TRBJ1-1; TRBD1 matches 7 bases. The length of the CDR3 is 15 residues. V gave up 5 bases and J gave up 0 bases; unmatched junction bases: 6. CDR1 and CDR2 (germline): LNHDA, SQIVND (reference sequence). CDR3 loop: CASSAKGQMNTEAFF. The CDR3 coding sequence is TGTGCCAGTAGTGCGAAGGGACAGATGAACACTGAAGCTTTCTTT.

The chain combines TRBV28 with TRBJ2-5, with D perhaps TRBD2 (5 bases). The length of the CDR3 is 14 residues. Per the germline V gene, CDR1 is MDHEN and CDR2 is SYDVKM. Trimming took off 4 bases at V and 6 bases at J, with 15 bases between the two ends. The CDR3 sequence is CASSSTGKAKTQYF. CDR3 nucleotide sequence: TGTGCCAGCAGTTCCACCGGGAAGGCGAAGACCCAGTACTTC.

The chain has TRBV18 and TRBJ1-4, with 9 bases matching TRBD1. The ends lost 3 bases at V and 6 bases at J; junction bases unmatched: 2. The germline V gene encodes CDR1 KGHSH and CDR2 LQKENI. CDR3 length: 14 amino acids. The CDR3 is CASSPGQGDEKLFF. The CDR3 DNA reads TGTGCCAGCTCACCGGGACAGGGTGATGAAAAACTGTTTTTT.

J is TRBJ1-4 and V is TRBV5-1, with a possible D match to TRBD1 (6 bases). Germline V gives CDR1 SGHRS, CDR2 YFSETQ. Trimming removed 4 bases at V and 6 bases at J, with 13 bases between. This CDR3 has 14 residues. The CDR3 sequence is CASSHRAVDEKLFF. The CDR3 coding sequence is TGCGCCAGCAGCCACAGGGCGGTGGATGAAAAACTGTTTTTT.

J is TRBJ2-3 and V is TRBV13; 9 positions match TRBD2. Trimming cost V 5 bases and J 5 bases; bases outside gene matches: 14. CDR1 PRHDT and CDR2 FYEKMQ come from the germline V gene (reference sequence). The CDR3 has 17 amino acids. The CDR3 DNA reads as TGTGCCAGCAGCCTCTCTTTGGGCGGGAGGGCCAAAGATACGCAGTATTTT. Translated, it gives CASSLSLGGRAKDTQYF.

The CDR3 loop reads CASSATPNGQPQHF. The CDR3 nucleotides read TGTGCCAGCAGTGCGACTCCGAATGGTCAGCCCCAGCATTTT. This chain joins TRBV27 and TRBJ1-5; D unresolved. CDR1 and CDR2 from the germline V gene are MNHEY and SMNVEV (reference sequence). Between the trimmed V and J ends, which lost 5 bases and 6 bases, there was a span of 14 bases. This CDR3 contains 14 residues.

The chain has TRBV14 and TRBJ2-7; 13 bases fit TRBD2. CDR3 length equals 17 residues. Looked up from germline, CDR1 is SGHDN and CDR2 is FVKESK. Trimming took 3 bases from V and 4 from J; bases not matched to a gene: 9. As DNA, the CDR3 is TGTGCCAGCAGCCAGGCCAGACTAGCGGGAGGCGTTTACGAGCAGTACTTC. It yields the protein CASSQARLAGGVYEQYF.

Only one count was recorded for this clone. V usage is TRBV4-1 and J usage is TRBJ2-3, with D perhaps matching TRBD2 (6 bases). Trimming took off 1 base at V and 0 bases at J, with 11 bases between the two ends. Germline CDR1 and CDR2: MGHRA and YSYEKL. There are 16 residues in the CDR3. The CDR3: CASSQVHGTSTDTQYF. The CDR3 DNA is TGCGCCAGCAGCCAAGTCCACGGGACTAGCACAGATACGCAGTATTTT.

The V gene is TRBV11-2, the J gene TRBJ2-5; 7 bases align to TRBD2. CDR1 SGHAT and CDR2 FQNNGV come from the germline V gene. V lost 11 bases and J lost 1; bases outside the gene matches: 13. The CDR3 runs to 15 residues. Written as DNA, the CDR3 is TGTGCCCCCGAAGGGCTAGCGGTTTTCCAAGAGACCCAGTACTTC. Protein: CAPEGLAVFQETQYF.

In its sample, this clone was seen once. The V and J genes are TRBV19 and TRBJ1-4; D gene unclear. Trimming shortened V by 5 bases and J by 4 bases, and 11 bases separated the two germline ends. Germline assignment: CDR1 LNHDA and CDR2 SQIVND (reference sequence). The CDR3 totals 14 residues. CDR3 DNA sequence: TGTGCCAGTAGTCAAGGCAGGTTTAATGAAAAACTGTTTTTT. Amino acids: CASSQGRFNEKLFF.

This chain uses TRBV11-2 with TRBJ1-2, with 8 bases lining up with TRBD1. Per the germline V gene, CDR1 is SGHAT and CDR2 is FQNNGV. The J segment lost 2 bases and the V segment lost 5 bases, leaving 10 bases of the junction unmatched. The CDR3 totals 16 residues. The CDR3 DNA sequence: TGTGCCAGCAGCACCGGGACAGGCCGAAAGAACTATGGCTACACCTTC. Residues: CASSTGTGRKNYGYTF.

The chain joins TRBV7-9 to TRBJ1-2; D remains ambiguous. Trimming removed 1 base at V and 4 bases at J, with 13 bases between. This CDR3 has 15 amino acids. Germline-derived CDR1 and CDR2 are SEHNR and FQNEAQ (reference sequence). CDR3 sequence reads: CASSLVSQWIYGYTF. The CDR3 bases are TGTGCCAGCAGCTTAGTTTCACAGTGGATCTATGGCTACACCTTC.

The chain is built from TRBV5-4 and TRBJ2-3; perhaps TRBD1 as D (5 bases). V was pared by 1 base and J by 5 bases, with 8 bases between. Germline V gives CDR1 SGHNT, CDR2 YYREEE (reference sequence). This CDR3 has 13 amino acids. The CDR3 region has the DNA TGTGCCAGCAGCTTGCGCAGGGAAGATACGCAGTATTTT. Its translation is CASSLRREDTQYF.

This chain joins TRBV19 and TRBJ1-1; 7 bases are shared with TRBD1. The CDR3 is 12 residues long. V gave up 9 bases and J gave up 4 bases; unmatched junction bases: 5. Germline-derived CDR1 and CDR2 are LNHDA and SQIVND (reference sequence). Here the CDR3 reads CASHHRGTEAFF. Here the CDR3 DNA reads TGTGCCAGCCACCACAGGGGCACTGAAGCTTTCTTT.

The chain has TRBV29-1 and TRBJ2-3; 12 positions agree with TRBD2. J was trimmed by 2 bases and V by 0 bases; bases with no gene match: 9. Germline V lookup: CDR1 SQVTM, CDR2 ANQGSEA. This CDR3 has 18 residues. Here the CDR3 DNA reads TGCAGCGTTGAAGATCCCAGGCTAGCGGGGGGGGACACAGATACGCAGTATTTT. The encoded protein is CSVEDPRLAGGDTDTQYF.

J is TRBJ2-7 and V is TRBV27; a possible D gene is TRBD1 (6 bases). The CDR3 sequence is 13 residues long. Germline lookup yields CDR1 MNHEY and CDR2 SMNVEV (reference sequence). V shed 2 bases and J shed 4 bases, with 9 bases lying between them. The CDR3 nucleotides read TGTGCCAGCAGTTTACAGGGGTGGTACGAGCAGTACTTC. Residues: CASSLQGWYEQYF.

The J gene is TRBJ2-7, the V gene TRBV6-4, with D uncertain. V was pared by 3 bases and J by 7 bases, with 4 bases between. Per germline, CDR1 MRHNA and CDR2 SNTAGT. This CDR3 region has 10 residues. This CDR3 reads CASSEYEQYF. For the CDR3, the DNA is TGTGCCAGCAGTGAATATGAGCAGTACTTC.

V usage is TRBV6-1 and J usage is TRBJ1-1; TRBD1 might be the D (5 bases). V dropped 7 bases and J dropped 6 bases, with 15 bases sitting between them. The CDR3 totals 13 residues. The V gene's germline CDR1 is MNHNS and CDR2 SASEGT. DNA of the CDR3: TGTGCCAGCACCCCTCGGGGGGGGGCTGAAGCTTTCTTT. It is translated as CASTPRGGAEAFF.

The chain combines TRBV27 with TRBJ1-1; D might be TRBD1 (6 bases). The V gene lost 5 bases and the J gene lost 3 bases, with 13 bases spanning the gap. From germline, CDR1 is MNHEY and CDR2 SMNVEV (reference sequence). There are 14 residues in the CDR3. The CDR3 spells CASSVQGWDTEAFF. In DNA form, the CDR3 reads TGTGCCAGCAGTGTGCAGGGGTGGGACACTGAAGCTTTCTTT.

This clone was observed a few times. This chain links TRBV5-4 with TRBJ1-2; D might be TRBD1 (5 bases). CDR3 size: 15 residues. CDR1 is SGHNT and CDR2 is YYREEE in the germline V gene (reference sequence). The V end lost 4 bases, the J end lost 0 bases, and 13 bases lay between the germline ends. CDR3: CASSLAGVPNYGYTF. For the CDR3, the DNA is TGTGCCAGCAGCCTGGCGGGGGTCCCTAACTATGGCTACACCTTC.

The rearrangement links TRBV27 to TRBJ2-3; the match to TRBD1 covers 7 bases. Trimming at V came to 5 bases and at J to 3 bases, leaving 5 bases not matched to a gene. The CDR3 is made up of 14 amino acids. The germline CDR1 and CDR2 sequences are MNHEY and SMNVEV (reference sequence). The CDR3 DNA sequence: TGTGCCAGCAGTCCTCGACAGGGAACAGATACGCAGTATTTT. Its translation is CASSPRQGTDTQYF.

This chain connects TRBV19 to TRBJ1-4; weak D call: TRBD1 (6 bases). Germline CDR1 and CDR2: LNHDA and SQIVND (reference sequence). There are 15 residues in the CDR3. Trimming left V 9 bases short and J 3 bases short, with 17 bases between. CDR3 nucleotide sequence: TGTGCCAGCCACGGGGCGGCAGGGGCTAATGAAAAACTGTTTTTT. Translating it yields CASHGAAGANEKLFF.

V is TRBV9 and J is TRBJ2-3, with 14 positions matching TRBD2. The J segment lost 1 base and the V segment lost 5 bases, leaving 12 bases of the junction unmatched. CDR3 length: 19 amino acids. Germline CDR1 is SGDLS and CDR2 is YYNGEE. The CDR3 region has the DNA TGTGCCAGCAGTATCAAACCGGGACTAGCGGGAGTTGGCACAGATACGCAGTATTTT. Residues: CASSIKPGLAGVGTDTQYF.

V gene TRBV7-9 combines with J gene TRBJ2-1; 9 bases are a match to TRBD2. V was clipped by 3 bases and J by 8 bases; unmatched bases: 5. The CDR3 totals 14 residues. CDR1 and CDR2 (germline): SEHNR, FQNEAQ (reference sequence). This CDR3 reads CASSLSGGGDEQFF. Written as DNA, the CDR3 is TGTGCCAGCAGCTTGTCAGGCGGGGGGGATGAGCAGTTCTTC. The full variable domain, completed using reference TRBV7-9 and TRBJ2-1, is DTGVSQNPRHKITKRGQNVTFRCDPISEHNRLYWYRQTLGQGPEFLTYFQNEAQLEKSRLLSDRFSAERPKGSFSTLEIQRTEQGDSAMYLCASSLSGGGDEQFFGPGTRLTVL.

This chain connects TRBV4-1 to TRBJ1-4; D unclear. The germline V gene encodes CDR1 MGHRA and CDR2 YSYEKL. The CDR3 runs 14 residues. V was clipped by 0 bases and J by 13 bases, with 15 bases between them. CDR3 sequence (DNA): TGCGCCAGCAGCCAAGACCTTAACCGGGAAGGACTGTTTTTT. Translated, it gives CASSQDLNREGLFF.